Presented here are 10 T cell receptor beta chains from one specimen sequenced in a study of blood T cell repertoires in COVID-19. This table comes from immunoSEQ multiplex PCR, and its TCRdb copy is limited to in-frame clones, with some not included. This table has a few hundred thousand clones, 87% appearing once. Material: PBMCs or T cells enriched from blood (not recorded which). These receptors originate from a woman in her 40s who had recovered from COVID-19.

CDR3 sequence (DNA): TGTGCCAGCAGTTACTCGAGGTTGTGGGACAGCTATGGCTACACCTTC. Translation: CASSYSRLWDSYGYTF. The chain employs TRBV6-2 or TRBV6-3 and TRBJ1-2; 7 bases match TRBD1. Germline V CDR1 and CDR2: MNHEY, SVGEGT. V shed 0 bases and J 4 bases; nucleotides not matched to a gene: 8. The CDR3 is 16 amino acids.

The chain links TRBV5-1 to TRBJ2-5; the D gene is possibly TRBD1 (6 bases). Trimming left V 0 bases short and J 4 bases short, with 22 bases between. This CDR3 is built from 18 residues. Germline-derived CDR1 and CDR2 are SGHRS and YFSETQ. The CDR3 DNA follows: TGCGCCAGCAGCTTGGGTTCGAACAGGGATCGTGGCCTAGAGACCCAGTACTTC. This sequence encodes CASSLGSNRDRGLETQYF.

This clone was counted a single time. The rearrangement joins TRBV27 to TRBJ2-7; 7 bases are shared with TRBD2. The CDR3 contains 15 residues. V lost 1 base to trimming and J lost 2 bases; unmatched junction nucleotides: 5. CDR1 is MNHEY and CDR2 is SMNVEV in the germline V gene (reference sequence). CDR3 bases: TGTGCCAGCAGTTTATTTCCTAGCGGCCCCTACGAGCAGTACTTC. Translation: CASSLFPSGPYEQYF.

V is TRBV28 and J is TRBJ2-2; 7 nucleotides match TRBD2. There are 16 residues in the CDR3. The germline CDR1 and CDR2 sequences are MDHEN and SYDVKM. Germline trimming cut 3 bases from V and 5 bases from J; bases unmatched to any gene: 9. The CDR3 nucleotides are TGTGCCAGCAGTTTCCGGGGGATGGGAGGGACCGGGGAGCTGTTTTTT. It translates to CASSFRGMGGTGELFF.

This chain connects TRBV6-2 or TRBV6-3 to TRBJ2-2; a weak D match, TRBD2 (5 bases). CDR1 is MNHEY and CDR2 is SVGEGT in the germline V gene. This CDR3 contains 16 residues. Trimming took off 4 bases at V and 4 bases at J, with 16 bases between the two ends. In DNA form, the CDR3 reads TGTGCCAGCAGTTCCCCACTCCTAGCTCTCACCGGGGAGCTGTTTTTT. This gives the protein CASSSPLLALTGELFF.

This clone was seen once. The chain carries TRBV9 and TRBJ2-2; D is unclear. Trimming took 2 bases from V and 3 from J, leaving 5 bases between them. This CDR3 has 13 residues. Germline V gives CDR1 SGDLS, CDR2 YYNGEE. The CDR3 DNA reads TGTGCCAGCAGCGTTGGAGACACCGGGGAGCTGTTTTTT. Amino acid sequence: CASSVGDTGELFF.

The rearrangement joins TRBV3-1 (or the pseudogene TRBV3-2) to TRBJ2-7, with D hard to call. The CDR3 loop spans 15 amino acids. The V and J ends lost 4 bases and 4 bases respectively, with 17 bases between them. In germline, CDR1 is LGHDT, CDR2 YNNKEL (reference sequence). CDR3 amino acids: CASSPRQALWYEQYF. In nucleotides, the CDR3 is TGTGCCAGCAGCCCCCGCCAGGCCTTATGGTACGAGCAGTACTTC.

The chain carries TRBV7-9 and TRBJ2-1; TRBD2 agrees at 8 bases. CDR3 size: 14 residues. Unmatched junction bases numbered 7, after V lost 4 bases and J lost 8 bases. Germline V gene lookup returns CDR1 SEHNR and CDR2 FQNEAQ (reference sequence). This chain's CDR3 is CASSSLAGSDEQFF. DNA for the CDR3: TGTGCCAGCAGCTCCCTAGCGGGTAGCGATGAGCAGTTCTTC. Complete variable domain (other parts from reference TRBV7-9 and TRBJ2-1): DTGVSQNPRHKITKRGQNVTFRCDPISEHNRLYWYRQTLGQGPEFLTYFQNEAQLEKSRLLSDRFSAERPKGSFSTLEIQRTEQGDSAMYLCASSSLAGSDEQFFGPGTRLTVL.

The CDR3 nucleotides read TGTGCCAGCAGTTTAGAGACTAGCGGGAGGGCCGGGGAGCTGTTTTTT. This encodes CASSLETSGRAGELFF. The chain is built from TRBV27 and TRBJ2-2, with 14 nucleotides matching TRBD2. The J segment lost 6 bases and the V segment lost 2 bases, leaving 2 bases of the junction unmatched. CDR1 and CDR2 from the germline V gene are MNHEY and SMNVEV (reference sequence). The CDR3 totals 16 residues.

This chain links TRBV28 with TRBJ2-7; 7 positions agree with TRBD2. Germline V gene data show CDR1 as MDHEN and CDR2 as SYDVKM. The CDR3 has 14 amino acids. Trimming took 6 bases from V and 2 from J; bases not matched to a gene: 7. The CDR3: CASRKGGPAYEQYF. The CDR3 nucleotides read TGTGCCAGCAGAAAGGGAGGGCCGGCCTACGAGCAGTACTTC.